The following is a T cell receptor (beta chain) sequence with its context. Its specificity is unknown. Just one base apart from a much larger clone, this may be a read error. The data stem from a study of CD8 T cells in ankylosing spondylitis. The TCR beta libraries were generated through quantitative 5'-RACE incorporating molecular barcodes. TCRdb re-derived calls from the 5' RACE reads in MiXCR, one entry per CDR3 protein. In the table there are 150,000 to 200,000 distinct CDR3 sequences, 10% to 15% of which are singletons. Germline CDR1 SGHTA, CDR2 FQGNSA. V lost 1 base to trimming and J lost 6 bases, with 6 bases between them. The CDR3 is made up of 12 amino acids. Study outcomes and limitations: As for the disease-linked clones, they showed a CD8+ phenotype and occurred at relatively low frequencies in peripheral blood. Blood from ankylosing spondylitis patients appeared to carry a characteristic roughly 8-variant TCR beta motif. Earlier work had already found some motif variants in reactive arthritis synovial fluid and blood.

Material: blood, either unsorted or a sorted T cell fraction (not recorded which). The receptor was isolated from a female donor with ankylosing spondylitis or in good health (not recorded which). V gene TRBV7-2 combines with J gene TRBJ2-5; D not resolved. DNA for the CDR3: TGTGCCAGCAGCTTAGGCTCGAAGACCCAGTACTTC. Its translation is CASSLGSKTQYF.